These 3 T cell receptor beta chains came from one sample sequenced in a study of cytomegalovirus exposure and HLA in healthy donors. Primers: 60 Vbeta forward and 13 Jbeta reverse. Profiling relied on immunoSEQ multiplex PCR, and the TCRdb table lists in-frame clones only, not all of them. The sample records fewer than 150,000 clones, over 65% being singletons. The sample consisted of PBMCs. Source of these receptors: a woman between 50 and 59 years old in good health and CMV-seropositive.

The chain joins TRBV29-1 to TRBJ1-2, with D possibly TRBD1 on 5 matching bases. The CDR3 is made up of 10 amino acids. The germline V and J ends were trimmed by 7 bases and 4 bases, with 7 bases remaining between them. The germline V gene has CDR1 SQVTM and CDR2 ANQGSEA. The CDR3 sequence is CSADSYGYTF. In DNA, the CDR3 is TGCAGCGCAGACAGCTATGGCTACACCTTC.

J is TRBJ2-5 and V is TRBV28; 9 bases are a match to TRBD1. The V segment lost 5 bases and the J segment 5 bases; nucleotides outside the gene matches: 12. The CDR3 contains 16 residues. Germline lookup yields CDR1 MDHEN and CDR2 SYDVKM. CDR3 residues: CASSTTGTGQWETQYF. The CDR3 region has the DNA TGTGCCAGCAGTACAACCGGGACAGGGCAGTGGGAGACCCAGTACTTC. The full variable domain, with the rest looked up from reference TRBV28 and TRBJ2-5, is DVKVTQSSRYLVKRTGEKVFLECVQDMDHENMFWYRQDPGLGLRLIYFSYDVKMKEKGDIPEGYSVSREKKERFSLILESASTNQTSMYLCASSTTGTGQWETQYFGPGTRLLVL.

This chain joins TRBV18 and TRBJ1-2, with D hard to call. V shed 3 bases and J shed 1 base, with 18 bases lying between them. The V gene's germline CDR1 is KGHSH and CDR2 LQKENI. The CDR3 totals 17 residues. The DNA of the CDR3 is TGTGCCAGCTCACCTGCCGGAATGCGGGAAGGTAACTATGGCTACACCTTC. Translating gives CASSPAGMREGNYGYTF.